These 17 T cell receptor beta chains were sequenced from one sample in a study of blood T cell repertoires in COVID-19. Here immunoSEQ multiplex PCR was the method, and the copy in TCRdb shows in-frame clones only, minus some. The sample shows some 340,000 clones, roughly nine tenths of them seen only once. Sequencing used PBMCs or T cells enriched from blood (not recorded which). The receptors come from a woman aged 30 to 39 who had been exposed to COVID-19.

V is TRBV7-9 and J is TRBJ1-6; D remains ambiguous. The ends were cut back, 1 base at V and 0 bases at J, with 10 bases in the middle. Germline V gene lookup returns CDR1 SEHNR and CDR2 FQNEAQ (reference sequence). The CDR3 is 17 amino acids. CDR3 sequence: CASSLVAASSYNSPLHF. Here the CDR3 DNA reads TGTGCCAGCAGCTTAGTCGCCGCGAGCTCCTATAATTCACCCCTCCACTTT.

This clone was seen a few times. The J gene is TRBJ1-6, the V gene TRBV11-2, with TRBD1 as a possible D gene (6 bases). V lost 1 base and J lost 9, with 10 bases in between. The CDR3 is 14 residues long. The V gene's germline CDR1 is SGHAT and CDR2 FQNNGV. The CDR3 loop is CASSLGQGSSPLHF. CDR3 DNA sequence: TGTGCCAGCAGCTTAGGGCAGGGGTCTTCACCCCTCCACTTT.

The chain links TRBV6-2 or TRBV6-3 to TRBJ2-7, with D possibly TRBD1 on 5 matching bases. The CDR3 is made up of 16 amino acids. Looked up from germline, CDR1 is MNHEY and CDR2 is SVGEGT. Between the trimmed V and J ends, which lost 5 bases and 4 bases, there was a span of 21 bases. The CDR3 DNA is TGTGCCAGCAGTCCATGGGTAAGGGGCCCACCTTACGAGCAGTACTTC. The encoded protein is CASSPWVRGPPYEQYF.

The chain is built from TRBV28 and TRBJ2-3, with 9 positions matching TRBD2. Per germline, CDR1 MDHEN and CDR2 SYDVKM. V dropped 3 bases and J dropped 1; count of bases not matched to a gene: 14. The CDR3 runs 19 residues. CDR3 amino acids: CASSFDSRGGVVRTDTQYF. CDR3 DNA sequence: TGTGCCAGCAGTTTTGACTCGCGGGGGGGCGTCGTGCGCACAGATACGCAGTATTTT. Combining the CDR3 with reference TRBV28 and TRBJ2-3 gives the whole variable domain DVKVTQSSRYLVKRTGEKVFLECVQDMDHENMFWYRQDPGLGLRLIYFSYDVKMKEKGDIPEGYSVSREKKERFSLILESASTNQTSMYLCASSFDSRGGVVRTDTQYFGPGTRLTVL.

V is TRBV9 and J is TRBJ2-5; 9 bases are a match to TRBD1. J lost 2 bases, V lost 4 bases, and 3 bases had no gene match. CDR1 and CDR2 from the germline V gene are SGDLS and YYNGEE. The CDR3 has 14 residues. The CDR3 reads CASSTGTGQETQYF. The CDR3 bases are TGTGCCAGCAGCACCGGGACAGGGCAAGAGACCCAGTACTTC.

This clone was counted once. The CDR3 nucleotides read TGTGCCAGCTTACAAGACAGGGGGCGCGAGCAGTACTTC. Amino acid sequence: CASLQDRGREQYF. This chain connects TRBV2 to TRBJ2-7; 10 nucleotides line up with TRBD1. The CDR3 is 13 residues long. CDR1 is SNHLY and CDR2 is FYNNEI in the germline V gene. V shed 8 bases, J shed 6 bases, and the junction held 7 bases outside the gene matches.

This clone has just a few counts. The chain links TRBV5-1 to TRBJ1-1; 8 bases agree with TRBD1. This CDR3 has 13 residues. Germline lookup yields CDR1 SGHRS and CDR2 YFSETQ. V trimming: 4 bases; J trimming: 6 bases; junction bases outside the gene matches: 5. The CDR3 DNA is TGCGCCAGCAGCGCGCAGGGGGCCGCTGAAGCTTTCTTT. Translated: CASSAQGAAEAFF.

The chain joins TRBV24-1 to TRBJ1-6; TRBD1 is a possible D gene (5 bases). The V end lost 7 bases, the J end lost 8 bases, and 17 bases lay between the germline ends. Germline CDR1 reads KGHDR; CDR2 reads SFDVKD. The length of the CDR3 is 15 residues. The CDR3 spells CATSRPRDLDSPLHF. The CDR3, as DNA: TGTGCCACCAGCAGACCCAGGGATTTGGATTCACCCCTCCACTTT.

V is TRBV18 and J is TRBJ1-1; D not certain. The CDR3 length is 15 residues. The germline CDR1 and CDR2 sequences are KGHSH and LQKENI. V was cut by 3 bases and J by 4 bases, with 15 bases left in between. The CDR3 nucleotides read TGTGCCAGCTCACCGGTTTCCAGGATGGGCACTGAAGCTTTCTTT. Translation gives CASSPVSRMGTEAFF.

The V gene is TRBV19, the J gene TRBJ1-2, with D perhaps TRBD1 (5 bases). V shed 2 bases and J shed 9 bases, with 10 bases lying between them. Germline V lookup: CDR1 LNHDA, CDR2 SQIVND (reference sequence). This CDR3 is built from 12 residues. The CDR3 here is CASSIIGARYTF. CDR3 coding DNA: TGTGCCAGTAGTATAATAGGGGCGCGCTACACCTTC.

V usage is TRBV5-1 and J usage is TRBJ1-2; D might be TRBD1 (6 bases). The length of the CDR3 is 14 residues. The V and J ends lost 0 bases and 6 bases respectively, with 12 bases between them. Germline V gene sequence: CDR1 SGHRS, CDR2 YFSETQ. The DNA of the CDR3 is TGCGCCAGCAGCTTGGCCACAGGGACCGATGGCTACACCTTC. Its translation is CASSLATGTDGYTF. Complete variable domain (other parts from reference TRBV5-1 and TRBJ1-2): KAGVTQTPRYLIKTRGQQVTLSCSPISGHRSVSWYQQTPGQGLQFLFEYFSETQRNKGNFPGRFSGRQFSNSRSEMNVSTLELGDSALYLCASSLATGTDGYTFGSGTRLTVV.

This chain joins TRBV4-1 and TRBJ2-5, with 7 bases that match TRBD1. The CDR3 has 16 residues. Germline CDR1 is MGHRA and CDR2 is YSYEKL. Trimming cost V 1 base and J 5 bases; bases outside gene matches: 10. CDR3: CASSQGPGGRGETQYF. In DNA form, the CDR3 reads TGCGCCAGCAGCCAAGGGCCAGGGGGTAGGGGTGAGACCCAGTACTTC.

V is TRBV9 and J is TRBJ2-1, with 8 bases matching TRBD2. The CDR3 has 15 residues. Per germline, CDR1 SGDLS and CDR2 YYNGEE. V dropped 3 bases and J dropped 7; count of bases not matched to a gene: 9. The CDR3 bases are TGTGCCAGCAGCGAGCGCTACGGGGGGGCAAATGAGCAGTTCTTC. Translated: CASSERYGGANEQFF.

This chain joins TRBV5-4 and TRBJ2-5; 8 bases match TRBD2. After removal of 1 base from V and 4 bases from J, the junction contained 12 bases not matched to a gene. The CDR3 has 17 amino acids. The germline V gene encodes CDR1 SGHNT and CDR2 YYREEE (reference sequence). DNA of the CDR3: TGTGCCAGCAGCTTGCCGGGAGGGGCCTTGTCGGGAGAGACCCAGTACTTC. Its translation: CASSLPGGALSGETQYF.

V is TRBV5-1 and J is TRBJ1-6; D gene uncertain. Germline V gives CDR1 SGHRS, CDR2 YFSETQ. The CDR3 covers 14 residues. The V end was cut by 1 base, the J end by 4 bases, with 6 bases between. CDR3 in amino acids: CASSLSGYNSPLHF. The DNA for the CDR3 is TGCGCCAGCAGCTTGTCCGGGTATAATTCACCCCTCCACTTT.

The chain carries TRBV6-5 and TRBJ2-7, with 7 positions matching TRBD1. Germline CDR1 MNHEY, CDR2 SVGAGI. The CDR3 extends over 16 amino acids. V shed 4 bases and J 2 bases; nucleotides not matched to a gene: 11. The CDR3 is CASSFTGQDPTYEQYF. For the CDR3, the DNA is TGTGCCAGCAGTTTCACTGGACAGGACCCAACCTACGAGCAGTACTTC.

The CDR3 DNA sequence: TGTGCCAGCAGCCACGAACAGGGGAGGAATGAAAAACTGTTTTTT. This gives the protein CASSHEQGRNEKLFF. V usage is TRBV7-9 and J usage is TRBJ1-4, with 7 positions matching TRBD1. Germline V gene data show CDR1 as SEHNR and CDR2 as FQNEAQ (reference sequence). The length of the CDR3 is 15 residues. Trimming took 5 bases from V and 5 from J; bases not matched to a gene: 8.